This entry lists 26 T cell receptor beta chains sequenced from one sample in a study of T cells in Graves' hyperthyroidism and ophthalmopathy. It was RNA transcripts that yielded the amplified TCR beta CDR3 regions. During a first-round RT-PCR of the TCR CDR3, the HTBI primer set was used. TCRdb reprocessed the multiplex PCR reads via MiXCR and lists one record per CDR3 protein. The sample has some 360,000 distinct CDR3 sequences; roughly 18% are singletons. The sequencing input was blood. The receptors come from a woman aged 40 to 55 with Graves' ophthalmopathy.

In its sample, this clonotype was seen many times. This rearrangement joins TRBV20-1 to TRBJ1-1; D gene uncertain. The CDR3 runs to 16 residues. Germline assignment: CDR1 DFQATT and CDR2 SNEGSKA (reference sequence). V lost 4 bases and J 1 base, leaving 19 bases between the germline ends. CDR3 amino acids: CSAKNLGKGENTEAFF. CDR3 bases: TGCAGTGCTAAGAATCTAGGTAAGGGAGAGAACACTGAAGCTTTCTTT.

There are many counts of this clonotype. The chain employs TRBV15 and TRBJ2-5, with 9 bases identical to TRBD2. CDR3 size: 18 residues. Germline V CDR1 and CDR2: LNHNV, YYDKDF (reference sequence). V dropped 0 bases and J dropped 4; count of bases not matched to a gene: 12. The CDR3 nucleotides are TGTGCCACCAGCAGAGATCTCTCCATAGCGGGAGTTGGAGAGACCCAGTACTTC. Protein product: CATSRDLSIAGVGETQYF.

This clonotype was picked up many times. This chain links TRBV28 with TRBJ2-2; D is unclear. Germline CDR1 and CDR2: MDHEN and SYDVKM. The CDR3 contains 13 residues. The V end lost 10 bases, the J end lost 3 bases, and 12 bases lay between the germline ends. The CDR3 nucleotides are TGTGCCACCCTTGCGTGGGACACCGGGGAGCTGTTTTTT. Amino acids: CATLAWDTGELFF. Full variable domain (outside the CDR3, taken from reference TRBV28 and TRBJ2-2): DVKVTQSSRYLVKRTGEKVFLECVQDMDHENMFWYRQDPGLGLRLIYFSYDVKMKEKGDIPEGYSVSREKKERFSLILESASTNQTSMYLCATLAWDTGELFFGEGSRLTVL.

This clonotype was picked up many times. V usage is TRBV7-3 and J usage is TRBJ2-2; D remains ambiguous. V was trimmed by 4 bases and J by 2 bases, leaving 8 bases between them. Germline V CDR1 and CDR2: SGHTA, FQGTGA. CDR3 size: 14 residues. The CDR3: CASSSKTNTGELFF. DNA for the CDR3: TGTGCCAGCAGCTCAAAGACCAACACCGGGGAGCTGTTTTTT.

The V and J genes are TRBV12-5 and TRBJ2-5; D unclear. The CDR3 length is 15 residues. V shed 7 bases and J shed 3 bases, with 18 bases lying between them. Germline assignment: CDR1 LGHNT and CDR2 FRNRAP. CDR3 nucleotides: TGTGCTAGTGCCCCCCCCGGGCCTCGTGAAGAGACCCAGTACTTC. Protein sequence: CASAPPGPREETQYF.

This chain links TRBV6-1 with TRBJ1-2; D might be TRBD1 (5 bases). V lost 2 bases, J lost 4 bases, and 11 bases lay in between. The CDR3 loop spans 14 amino acids. CDR1 MNHNS and CDR2 SASEGT come from the germline V gene. In DNA, the CDR3 is TGTGCCAGCAGTGAACGCGGGGGTATCTATGGCTACACCTTC. Its translation is CASSERGGIYGYTF.

About this clonotype itself: This may come from a read error, since a much larger clone is one base off. The chain combines TRBV27 with TRBJ2-7; D is unclear. Trimming left V 7 bases short and J 1 base short, with 11 bases between. The CDR3 consists of 13 residues. The V gene's germline CDR1 is MNHEY and CDR2 SMNVEV (reference sequence). The CDR3: CASKVGYSYEQYF. CDR3 coding DNA: TGTGCCAGCAAGGTGGGATATTCCTACGAGCAGTACTTC.

Many counts were recorded for this clonotype. No conserved phenylalanine or tryptophan is present at the end of the CDR3, so a read error is the likely explanation. V and J are TRBV12-3 or TRBV12-4 and TRBJ2-7; 7 bases map to TRBD2. The CDR3 has 14 residues. J was trimmed by 6 bases and V by 2 bases; bases with no gene match: 7. This CDR3 reads CASSLPSGKGEQYL. The CDR3 nucleotides read TGTGCCAGCAGTTTACCGAGCGGGAAAGGCGAGCAGTACCTC.

V and J are TRBV6-1 and TRBJ2-5; no reliable D call. Germline assignment: CDR1 MNHNS and CDR2 SASEGT. V lost 2 bases to trimming and J lost 2 bases, with 9 bases between them. The CDR3 runs 14 residues. CDR3 sequence (DNA): TGTGCCAGCAGTGAATGGGAAGTACAAGAGACCCAGTACTTC. Protein product: CASSEWEVQETQYF.

This clonotype showed up many times. The rearrangement joins TRBV28 to TRBJ2-7, with a weak D call TRBD1 (6 bases). The germline CDR1 and CDR2 sequences are MDHEN and SYDVKM. Trimming stripped 7 bases from V and 2 bases from J, with 15 bases between. CDR3 length: 14 residues. The CDR3 sequence: CASKTPGTTYEQYF. The CDR3 nucleotides read TGTGCCAGCAAAACCCCCGGGACAACCTACGAGCAGTACTTC.

This clonotype was counted ten times or more. The chain combines TRBV20-1 with TRBJ1-2, with D unclear. Germline V gene data show CDR1 as DFQATT and CDR2 as SNEGSKA (reference sequence). This CDR3 region has 11 residues. The V end lost 5 bases, the J end lost 0 bases, and 4 bases lay between the germline ends. The CDR3 bases are TGCAGTGCTTACACTAACTATGGCTACACCTTC. As protein: CSAYTNYGYTF.

This clonotype has at least ten counts. CDR3 nucleotide sequence: TGTGCCATCAGTGAGCCGCAGGGTTACGAGCAGTACTTC. It codes for CAISEPQGYEQYF. The chain has TRBV10-3 and TRBJ2-7; TRBD1 is a possible D gene (5 bases). From germline, CDR1 is ENHRY and CDR2 SYGVKD. V gave up 2 bases and J gave up 4 bases, with 9 bases separating them. The CDR3 runs to 13 residues.

At least ten counts were recorded for this clonotype. Sequence at one end of the junction differs from germline and may be a read error. This chain uses TRBV7-2 with TRBJ2-7; D uncertain. The CDR3 runs to 12 residues. Germline V gene sequence: CDR1 SGHTA, CDR2 FQGNSA. The chain's CDR3 is CASTLGRGEQYF. The CDR3 bases are TGTGCCAGCACCTTAGGCAGAGGCGAGCAGTACTTC.

The table lists this clonotype with many counts. The chain's CDR3 is CASSFPGHFQVETQYF. The CDR3 DNA reads TGTGCCAGCAGTTTCCCCGGACATTTTCAGGTGGAGACCCAGTACTTC. The gene calls are TRBV6-5 and TRBJ2-5; D perhaps matches TRBD1 (5 bases). Germline-derived CDR1 and CDR2 are MNHEY and SVGAGI. V was clipped by 4 bases and J by 5 bases, with 20 bases between them. The CDR3 has 16 amino acids.

This clonotype was seen a handful of times. A read error is possible here, since a much larger clone lies one base away. This rearrangement joins TRBV28 to TRBJ2-4, with D hard to call. The germline CDR1 and CDR2 sequences are MDHEN and SYDVKM. CDR3 size: 15 residues. CDR3 in DNA: TGTGCCAGCAGTTTGGGGATGTTTGCCAAAAACACTCAGTACTTC. Translated: CASSLGMFAKNTQYF.

This clonotype was picked up many times. The J gene is TRBJ2-7, the V gene TRBV20-1; D gene ambiguous. This CDR3 comprises 15 residues. From germline, CDR1 is DFQATT and CDR2 SNEGSKA (reference sequence). Trimming shortened V by 1 base and J by 0 bases, and 13 bases separated the two germline ends. DNA for the CDR3: TGCAGTGCTAGAGGTACCCCGATGACCTCCTACGAGCAGTACTTC. This gives the protein CSARGTPMTSYEQYF.

The sample holds many counts of this clonotype. The CDR3 sequence: CASSLQPNTEAFF. CDR3 DNA sequence: TGTGCCAGCAGCCTCCAGCCGAACACTGAAGCTTTCTTT. This sequence joins TRBV28 and TRBJ1-1; D gene uncertain. Trimming took off 6 bases at V and 1 base at J, with 9 bases between the two ends. This CDR3 has 13 residues. Per germline, CDR1 MDHEN and CDR2 SYDVKM.

This clonotype has ten or more counts. This sequence joins TRBV27 and TRBJ1-5, with D perhaps TRBD1 (5 bases). CDR3 size: 15 residues. The V end lost 6 bases, the J end lost 0 bases, and 12 bases lay between the germline ends. Germline lookup yields CDR1 MNHEY and CDR2 SMNVEV (reference sequence). The chain's CDR3 is CASRDRQYSNQPQHF. The CDR3 DNA sequence: TGTGCCAGCAGGGATCGACAGTATAGCAATCAGCCCCAGCATTTT.

This clonotype occurred many times. The chain carries TRBV28 and TRBJ2-7; D is perhaps TRBD2 (6 bases). This CDR3 has 13 residues. With 7 bases removed from V and 7 bases from J, the gap between germline ends came to 17 bases. The germline V gene encodes CDR1 MDHEN and CDR2 SYDVKM. The chain's CDR3 is CASNSGAVGEQYF. CDR3 coding DNA: TGTGCCAGCAATTCGGGAGCGGTGGGGGAGCAGTACTTC.

This clonotype was seen a single time. CDR3 in amino acids: CATSDIPQETQYF. CDR3 bases: TGTGCCACCAGTGACATACCTCAAGAGACCCAGTACTTC. The chain couples TRBV24-1 to TRBJ2-5; D is undetermined. The germline V gene encodes CDR1 KGHDR and CDR2 SFDVKD. This CDR3 spans 13 amino acids. V shed 4 bases and J shed 2 bases, with 7 bases lying between them.

This clonotype came up many times. The chain links TRBV11-2 to TRBJ2-5; 7 bases map to TRBD1. After removal of 5 bases from V and 2 bases from J, the junction contained 8 bases not matched to a gene. Germline loops: CDR1 SGHAT, CDR2 FQNNGV. The CDR3 spans 15 residues. The CDR3 spells CASSTRRTGQETQYF. The DNA for the CDR3 is TGTGCCAGCAGCACCCGACGGACAGGACAAGAGACCCAGTACTTC.

The chain carries TRBV28 and TRBJ2-5, with TRBD2 identical over 8 bases. The CDR3 sequence is 16 residues long. Germline values: CDR1 MDHEN, CDR2 SYDVKM. After removal of 5 bases from V and 5 bases from J, the junction contained 13 bases not matched to a gene. The CDR3 spells CASSGSAAGVQETQYF. CDR3 in DNA: TGTGCCAGCAGTGGGAGCGCAGCGGGAGTACAGGAGACCCAGTACTTC.

This clonotype was seen repeatedly, ten times or more. The gene calls are TRBV24-1 and TRBJ1-1, with D maybe TRBD1 (6 bases). V dropped 1 base and J dropped 5 bases, with 7 bases sitting between them. This CDR3 is built from 13 residues. Per germline, CDR1 KGHDR and CDR2 SFDVKD. The CDR3 DNA sequence: TGTGCCACCAGTGATTTTAGGGGGACTGAAGCTTTCTTT. Protein product: CATSDFRGTEAFF.

The rearrangement uses TRBV12-5 and TRBJ1-6, with 9 bases lining up with TRBD1. The trim removed 6 bases at V and 9 bases at J, leaving 3 bases unmatched. Per the germline V gene, CDR1 is LGHNT and CDR2 is FRNRAP. The CDR3 totals 13 residues. CDR3 sequence (DNA): TGTGCTAGTGGAACAGGGGGCCCTTCACCCCTCCACTTT. Translating gives CASGTGGPSPLHF. Supplemented by reference TRBV12-5 and TRBJ1-6, the full variable domain reads DARVTQTPRHKVTEMGQEVTMRCQPILGHNTVFWYRQTMMQGLELLAYFRNRAPLDDSGMPKDRFSAEMPDATLATLKIQPSEPRDSAVYFCASGTGGPSPLHFGNGTRLTVT.

Ten or more counts support this clonotype. The genes are TRBV20-1 and TRBJ2-5; weak D call: TRBD1 (6 bases). The CDR3 sequence is 12 residues long. Germline loops: CDR1 DFQATT, CDR2 SNEGSKA (reference sequence). Trimming stripped 6 bases from V and 4 bases from J, with 12 bases between. CDR3 bases: TGCAGTGCCCAACAGGGTGCAGAGACCCAGTACTTC. This encodes CSAQQGAETQYF.

This clonotype was counted at least ten times. The gene calls are TRBV6-2 or TRBV6-3 and TRBJ1-1, with 7 positions matching TRBD1. CDR3 length: 13 amino acids. CDR1 MNHEY and CDR2 SVGEGT come from the germline V gene. Trimming took 6 bases from V and 8 from J; bases not matched to a gene: 9. DNA of the CDR3: TGTGCCAGCAGACCCGCCGACAGGGTAGAAGCTTTCTTT. The encoded protein is CASRPADRVEAFF.